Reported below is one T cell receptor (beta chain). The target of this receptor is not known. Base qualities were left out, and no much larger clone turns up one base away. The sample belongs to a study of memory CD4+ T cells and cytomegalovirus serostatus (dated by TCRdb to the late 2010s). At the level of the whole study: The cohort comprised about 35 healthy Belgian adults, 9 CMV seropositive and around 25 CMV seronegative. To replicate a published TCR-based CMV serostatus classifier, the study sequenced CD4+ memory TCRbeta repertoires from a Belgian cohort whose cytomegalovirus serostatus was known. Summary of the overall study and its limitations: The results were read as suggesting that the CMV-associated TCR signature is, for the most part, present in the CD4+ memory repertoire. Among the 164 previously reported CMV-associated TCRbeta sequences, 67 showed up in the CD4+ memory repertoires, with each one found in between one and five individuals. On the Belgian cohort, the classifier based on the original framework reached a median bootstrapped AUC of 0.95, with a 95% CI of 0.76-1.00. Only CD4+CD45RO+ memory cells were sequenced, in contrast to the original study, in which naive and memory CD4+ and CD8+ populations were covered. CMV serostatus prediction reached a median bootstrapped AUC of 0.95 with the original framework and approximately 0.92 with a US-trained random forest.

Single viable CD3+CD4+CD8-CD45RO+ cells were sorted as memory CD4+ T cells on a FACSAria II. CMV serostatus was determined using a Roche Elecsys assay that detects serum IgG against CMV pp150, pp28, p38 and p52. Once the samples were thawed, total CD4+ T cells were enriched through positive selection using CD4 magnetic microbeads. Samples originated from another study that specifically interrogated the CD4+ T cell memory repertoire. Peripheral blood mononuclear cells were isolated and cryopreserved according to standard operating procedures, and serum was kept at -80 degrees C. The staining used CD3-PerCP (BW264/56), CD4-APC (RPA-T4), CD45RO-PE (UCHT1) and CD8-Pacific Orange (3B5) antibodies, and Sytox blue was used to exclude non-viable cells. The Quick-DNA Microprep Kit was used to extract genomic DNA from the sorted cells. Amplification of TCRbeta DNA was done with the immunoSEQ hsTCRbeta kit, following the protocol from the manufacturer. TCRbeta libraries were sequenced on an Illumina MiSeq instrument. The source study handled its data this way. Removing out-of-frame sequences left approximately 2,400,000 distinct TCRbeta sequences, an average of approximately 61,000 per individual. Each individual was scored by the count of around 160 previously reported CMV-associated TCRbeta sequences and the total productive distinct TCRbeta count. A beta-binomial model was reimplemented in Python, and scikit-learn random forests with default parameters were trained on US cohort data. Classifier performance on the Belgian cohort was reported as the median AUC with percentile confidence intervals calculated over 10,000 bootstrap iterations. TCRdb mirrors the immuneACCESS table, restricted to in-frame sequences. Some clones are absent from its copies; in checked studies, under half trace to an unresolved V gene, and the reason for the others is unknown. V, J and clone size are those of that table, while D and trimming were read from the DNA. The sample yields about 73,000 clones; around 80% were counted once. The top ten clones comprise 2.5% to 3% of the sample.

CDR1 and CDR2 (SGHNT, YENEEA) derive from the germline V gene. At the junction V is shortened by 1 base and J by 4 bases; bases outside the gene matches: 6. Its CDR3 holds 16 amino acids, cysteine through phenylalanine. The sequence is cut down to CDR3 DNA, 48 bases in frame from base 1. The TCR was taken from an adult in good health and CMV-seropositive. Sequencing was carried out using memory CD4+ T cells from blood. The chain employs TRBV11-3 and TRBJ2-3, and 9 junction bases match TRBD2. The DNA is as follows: TGTGCCAGCAGCTTAGTAGCGGGAGCCCGGGCAGATACGCAGTATTTT. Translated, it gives CASSLVAGARADTQYF.